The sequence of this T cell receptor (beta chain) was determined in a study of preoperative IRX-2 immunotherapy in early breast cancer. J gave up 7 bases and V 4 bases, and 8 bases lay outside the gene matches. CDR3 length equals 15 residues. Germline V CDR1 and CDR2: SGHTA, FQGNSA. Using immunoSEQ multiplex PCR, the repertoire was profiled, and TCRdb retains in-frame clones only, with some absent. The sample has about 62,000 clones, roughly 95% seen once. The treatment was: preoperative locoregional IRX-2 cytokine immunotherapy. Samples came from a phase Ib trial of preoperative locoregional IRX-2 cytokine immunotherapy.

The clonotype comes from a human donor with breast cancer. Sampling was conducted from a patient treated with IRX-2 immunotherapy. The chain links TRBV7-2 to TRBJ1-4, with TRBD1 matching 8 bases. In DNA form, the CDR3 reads TGTGCCAGCAGCTCCCCCGCGACAGGGGCTGAAAAACTGTTTTTT. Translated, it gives CASSSPATGAEKLFF.